This TCR beta chain was recovered during a study of cytomegalovirus exposure and HLA in healthy donors. About the research overall: A later analysis reported the same platform for the 100 to 150 validation repertoires and the 666 first-cohort repertoires.

General study results and limits: Clusters of TCRs from the first cohort tended to co-occur in the 90 to 150 validation repertoires (as a later analysis found). The classifier, whose performance was assessed in both the original and validation cohorts, reportedly diagnosed cytomegalovirus status with high specificity and sensitivity. Rare sequences made up most TCRs, while some public TCRs were found in many donors.

Clones were read by immunoSEQ multiplex PCR, and TCRdb kept only the in-frame ones, dropping some. The data hold 150,000 to 200,000 clones, with roughly 90% observed a single time. On this clone itself: The antigen is unknown.

V dropped 0 bases and J dropped 9 bases, with 12 bases sitting between them. The CDR3 is 13 residues long. Germline assignment: CDR1 SGDLS and CDR2 YYNGEE. Sample: PBMCs. This sequence originates from a young woman in good health and CMV-seropositive. This chain joins TRBV9 and TRBJ2-5; D is unclear. The CDR3 bases are TGTGCCAGCAGCGTAGTCAGTTTGGGCTCCCAGTACTTC. Its translation is CASSVVSLGSQYF.